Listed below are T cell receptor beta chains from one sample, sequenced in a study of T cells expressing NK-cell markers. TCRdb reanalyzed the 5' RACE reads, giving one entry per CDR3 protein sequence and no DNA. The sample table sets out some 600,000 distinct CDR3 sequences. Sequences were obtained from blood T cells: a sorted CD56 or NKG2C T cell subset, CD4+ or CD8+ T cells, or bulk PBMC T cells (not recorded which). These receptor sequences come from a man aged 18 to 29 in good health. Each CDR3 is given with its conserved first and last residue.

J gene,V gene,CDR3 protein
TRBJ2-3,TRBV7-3,CASSPLGATDTQYF
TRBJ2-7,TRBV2,CASSLRHEQYF
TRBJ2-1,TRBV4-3,CASSQESGAQSSYNEQFF
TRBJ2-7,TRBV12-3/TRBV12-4,CASSGQGTYEQYF
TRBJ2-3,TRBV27,CASSLSRLFGDTQYF
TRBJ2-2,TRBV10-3,CAIKSDRGGNTGELFF
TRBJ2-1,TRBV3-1,CASSPMARYNEQFF
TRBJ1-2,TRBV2,CASNSFSEAWYGYTF
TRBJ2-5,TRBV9,CASSARLRETQYF
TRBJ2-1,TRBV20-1,CSARALGGSSYNEQFF
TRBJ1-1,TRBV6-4,CASSQHSENTEAFF
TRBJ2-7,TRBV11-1,CASGTHRDRAYEQYF
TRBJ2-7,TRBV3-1,CASSQEPGGQWEQYF
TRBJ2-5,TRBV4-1,CASSRLSGGDPGAETQYF
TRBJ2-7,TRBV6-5,CASSLGFKALPSF
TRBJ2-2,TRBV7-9,CASSLVGDSNTGELFF